The T cell receptor beta chain under discussion was sequenced for a study of blood T cell repertoires in COVID-19. At the level of the study: PBMCs, B-cell-depleted T cells, or T cells provided the cDNA or gDNA that made up the material.

Categorization into cohorts depended on clinical history that participants reported. Under the authors' procedure: Amplification of reference gene primers provided the estimated nucleated cell counts. Here immunoSEQ multiplex PCR was the method, and the copy in TCRdb shows in-frame clones only, minus some. From that table come the V and J calls and clone size; the DNA was used to work out D and trimming. This sample carries some 140,000 clones, about 86% of them seen once, and the ten largest clones take 2.4%. This CDR3 is built from 10 residues. Germline values: CDR1 DFQATT, CDR2 SNEGSKA (reference sequence). Trimming pared 5 bases from V and 4 bases from J, leaving 6 bases between.

V gene TRBV20-1 combines with J gene TRBJ2-7; no definite D call. The clonotype comes from a man aged 40-55 years with acute COVID-19. The sample was PBMCs or T cells enriched from blood (not recorded which). CDR3 amino acids: CSAVKYEQYF. CDR3 in DNA: TGCAGTGCTGTAAAATACGAGCAGTACTTC.